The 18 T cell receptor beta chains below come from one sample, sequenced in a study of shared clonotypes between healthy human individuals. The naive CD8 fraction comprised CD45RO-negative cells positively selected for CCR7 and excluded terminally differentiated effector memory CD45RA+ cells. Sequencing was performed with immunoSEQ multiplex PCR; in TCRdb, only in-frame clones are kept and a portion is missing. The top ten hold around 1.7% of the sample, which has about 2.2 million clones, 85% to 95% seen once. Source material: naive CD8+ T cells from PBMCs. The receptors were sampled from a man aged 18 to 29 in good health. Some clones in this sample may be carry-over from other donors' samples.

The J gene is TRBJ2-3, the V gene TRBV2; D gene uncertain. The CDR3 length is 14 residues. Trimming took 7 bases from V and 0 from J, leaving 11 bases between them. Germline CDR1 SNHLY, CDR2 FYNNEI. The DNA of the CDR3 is TGTGCCAGCAAAGATGGTTCTAGCACAGATACGCAGTATTTT. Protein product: CASKDGSSTDTQYF.

For the CDR3, the DNA is TGTGCCAGCAGCACCGGACTAGCGGGAAAGGAGACCCAGTACTTC. Translation: CASSTGLAGKETQYF. The genes are TRBV7-7 and TRBJ2-5, with 12 positions matching TRBD2. Germline CDR1 SSHAT, CDR2 FNYEAQ (reference sequence). The CDR3 is made up of 15 amino acids. The V segment lost 5 bases and the J segment 5 bases; nucleotides outside the gene matches: 6.

The CDR3 sequence is CASSLGTNGNGYTF. The CDR3, as DNA: TGCGCCAGCAGCCTAGGGACAAATGGGAATGGCTACACCTTC. The chain uses TRBV4-3 and TRBJ1-2; D might be TRBD1 (6 bases). V lost 4 bases to trimming and J lost 6 bases, with 15 bases between them. CDR1 and CDR2 from the germline V gene are LGHNA and YSLEER. The CDR3 sequence is 14 residues long.

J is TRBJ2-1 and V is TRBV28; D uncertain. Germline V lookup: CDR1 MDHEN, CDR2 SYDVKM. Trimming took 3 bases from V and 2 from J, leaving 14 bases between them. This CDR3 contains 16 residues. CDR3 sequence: CASSFFSDPAYNEQFF. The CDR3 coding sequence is TGTGCCAGCAGTTTTTTTTCCGACCCCGCCTACAATGAGCAGTTCTTC.

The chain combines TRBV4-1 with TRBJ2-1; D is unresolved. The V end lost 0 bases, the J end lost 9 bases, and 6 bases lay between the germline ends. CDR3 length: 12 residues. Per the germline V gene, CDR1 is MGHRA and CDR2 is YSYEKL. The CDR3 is CASSQDLLEQFF. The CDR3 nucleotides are TGCGCCAGCAGCCAAGATCTTCTTGAGCAGTTCTTC.

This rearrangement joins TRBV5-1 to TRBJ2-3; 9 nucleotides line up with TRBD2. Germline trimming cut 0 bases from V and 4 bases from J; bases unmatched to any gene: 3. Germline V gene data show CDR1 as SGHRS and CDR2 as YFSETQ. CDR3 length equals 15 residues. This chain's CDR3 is CASSLERGAADTQYF. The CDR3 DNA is TGCGCCAGCAGCTTGGAGCGGGGGGCCGCAGATACGCAGTATTTT. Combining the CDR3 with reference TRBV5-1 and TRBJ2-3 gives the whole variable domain KAGVTQTPRYLIKTRGQQVTLSCSPISGHRSVSWYQQTPGQGLQFLFEYFSETQRNKGNFPGRFSGRQFSNSRSEMNVSTLELGDSALYLCASSLERGAADTQYFGPGTRLTVL.

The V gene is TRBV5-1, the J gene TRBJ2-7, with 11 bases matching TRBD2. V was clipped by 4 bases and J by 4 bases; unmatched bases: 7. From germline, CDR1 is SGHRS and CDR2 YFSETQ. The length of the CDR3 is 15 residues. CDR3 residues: CASSTGLAVTYEQYF. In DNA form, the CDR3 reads TGCGCCAGCAGCACGGGACTAGCGGTGACTTACGAGCAGTACTTC.

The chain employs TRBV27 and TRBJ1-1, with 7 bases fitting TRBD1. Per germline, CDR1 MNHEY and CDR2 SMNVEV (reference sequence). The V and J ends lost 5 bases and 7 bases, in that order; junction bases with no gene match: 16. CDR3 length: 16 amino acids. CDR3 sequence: CASSPPSPQGVIEAFF. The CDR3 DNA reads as TGTGCCAGCAGTCCACCGTCGCCCCAGGGGGTCATTGAAGCTTTCTTT.

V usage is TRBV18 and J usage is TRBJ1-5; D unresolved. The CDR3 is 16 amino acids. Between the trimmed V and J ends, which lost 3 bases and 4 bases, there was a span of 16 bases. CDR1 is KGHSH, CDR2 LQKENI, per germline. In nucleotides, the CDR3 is TGTGCCAGCTCACCGAAAGGGTTTCGGTCAAATCAGCCCCAGCATTTT. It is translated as CASSPKGFRSNQPQHF.

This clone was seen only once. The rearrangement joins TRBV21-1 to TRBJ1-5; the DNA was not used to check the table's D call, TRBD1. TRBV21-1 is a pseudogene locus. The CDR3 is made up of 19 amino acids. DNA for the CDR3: TGTGCCAGCAGCCGCGGGGAGATCCAGGGGGGAAATAGCAATCAGCCCCAGCATTTT. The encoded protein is CASSRGEIQGGNSNQPQHF.

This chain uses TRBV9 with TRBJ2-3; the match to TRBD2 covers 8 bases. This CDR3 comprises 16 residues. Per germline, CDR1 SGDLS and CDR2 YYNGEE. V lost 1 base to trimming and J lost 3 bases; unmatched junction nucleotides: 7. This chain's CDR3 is CASSVSHGRATDTQYF. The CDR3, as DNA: TGTGCCAGCAGCGTATCCCACGGGAGGGCGACAGATACGCAGTATTTT.

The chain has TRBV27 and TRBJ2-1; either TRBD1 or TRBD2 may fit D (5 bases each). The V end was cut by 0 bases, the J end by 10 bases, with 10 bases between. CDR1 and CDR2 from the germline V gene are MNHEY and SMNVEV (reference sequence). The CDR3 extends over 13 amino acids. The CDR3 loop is CASSLSRDGEQFF. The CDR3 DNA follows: TGTGCCAGCAGTTTATCCCGGGACGGAGAGCAGTTCTTC.

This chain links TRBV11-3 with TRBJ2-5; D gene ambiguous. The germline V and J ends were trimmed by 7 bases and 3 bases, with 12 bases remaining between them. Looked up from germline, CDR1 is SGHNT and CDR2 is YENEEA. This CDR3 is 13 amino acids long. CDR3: CASKGRAEETQYF. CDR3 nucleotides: TGTGCCAGCAAAGGTCGGGCTGAAGAGACCCAGTACTTC. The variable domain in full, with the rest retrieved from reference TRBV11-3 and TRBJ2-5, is EAGVVQSPRYKIIEKKQPVAFWCNPISGHNTLYWYLQNLGQGPELLIRYENEEAVDDSQLPKDRFSAERLKGVDSTLKIQPAELGDSAVYLCASKGRAEETQYFGPGTRLLVL.

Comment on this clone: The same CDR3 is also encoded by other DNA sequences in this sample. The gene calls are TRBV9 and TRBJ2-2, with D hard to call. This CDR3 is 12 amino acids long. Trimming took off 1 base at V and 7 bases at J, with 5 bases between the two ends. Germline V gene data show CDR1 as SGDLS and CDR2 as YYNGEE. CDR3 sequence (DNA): TGTGCCAGCAGCGTACTAAGCGGGGAGCTGTTTTTT. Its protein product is CASSVLSGELFF.

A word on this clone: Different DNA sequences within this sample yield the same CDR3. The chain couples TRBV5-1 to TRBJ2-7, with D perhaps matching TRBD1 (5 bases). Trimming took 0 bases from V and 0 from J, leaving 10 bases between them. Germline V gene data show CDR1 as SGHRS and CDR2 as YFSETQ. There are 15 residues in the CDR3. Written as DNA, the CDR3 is TGCGCCAGCAGCTTGGGGCAGGGAACCTCCTACGAGCAGTACTTC. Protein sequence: CASSLGQGTSYEQYF. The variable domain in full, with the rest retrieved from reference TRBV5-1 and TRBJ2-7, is KAGVTQTPRYLIKTRGQQVTLSCSPISGHRSVSWYQQTPGQGLQFLFEYFSETQRNKGNFPGRFSGRQFSNSRSEMNVSTLELGDSALYLCASSLGQGTSYEQYFGPGTRLTVT.

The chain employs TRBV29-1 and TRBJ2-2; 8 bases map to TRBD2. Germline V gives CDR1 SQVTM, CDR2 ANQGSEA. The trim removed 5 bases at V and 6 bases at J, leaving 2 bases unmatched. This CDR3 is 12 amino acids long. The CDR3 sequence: CSVIGGAGELFF. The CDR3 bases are TGCAGCGTTATCGGGGGGGCCGGGGAGCTGTTTTTT.

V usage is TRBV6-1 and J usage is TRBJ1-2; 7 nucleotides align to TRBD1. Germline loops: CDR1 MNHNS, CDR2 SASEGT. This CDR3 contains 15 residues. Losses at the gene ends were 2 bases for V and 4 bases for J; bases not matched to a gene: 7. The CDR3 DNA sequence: TGTGCCAGCAGTGAAAGGGGGGACAGCGTCTATGGCTACACCTTC. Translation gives CASSERGDSVYGYTF.

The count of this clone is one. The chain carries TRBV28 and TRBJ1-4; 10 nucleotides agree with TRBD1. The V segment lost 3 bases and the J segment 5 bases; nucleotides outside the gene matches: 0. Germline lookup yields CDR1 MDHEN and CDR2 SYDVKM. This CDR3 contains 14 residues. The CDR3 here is CASSLGQGNEKLFF. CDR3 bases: TGTGCCAGCAGTTTGGGACAGGGGAATGAAAAACTGTTTTTT.